This TCR beta chain was retrieved from a study of blood T cell repertoires in COVID-19. Study-wide context: Sources were T cells, B-cell-depleted T cells, or PBMCs; the material itself was cDNA or gDNA.

A Seattle source enrolled patients during active infection and followed them longitudinally. V was clipped by 3 bases and J by 4 bases, with 9 bases between them. Germline V gives CDR1 SGHAT, CDR2 FQNNGV. This CDR3 has 13 amino acids. In the authors' methods: Amplification from reference gene primers served as the basis for estimated nucleated cell counts. Assay: immunoSEQ multiplex PCR; the TCRdb copy retains only in-frame clones and omits some. V, J and clone size were drawn from that table, and D and trimming were deduced from the DNA. The sample lists about 200,000 clones; 75% to 90% were seen once.

This chain connects TRBV11-2 to TRBJ1-2; tentatively, D is TRBD1 (6 bases). This TCR was sampled from a woman aged 70-85 years with COVID-19, enrolled during active disease. Sequenced sample: peripheral blood. The CDR3 coding sequence is TGTGCCAGCAGCTTTAGGACAGCCTATGGCTACACCTTC. It codes for CASSFRTAYGYTF. The whole variable domain, filled in from reference TRBV11-2 and TRBJ1-2, reads EAGVAQSPRYKIIEKRQSVAFWCNPISGHATLYWYQQILGQGPKLLIQFQNNGVVDDSQLPKDRFSAERLKGVDSTLKIQPAKLEDSAVYLCASSFRTAYGYTFGSGTRLTVV.